Sequencing of this TCR beta chain was carried out in a study of blood T cell repertoires in COVID-19. At the level of the study: Nucleic acid was either cDNA or gDNA, and it came from T cells, B-cell-depleted T cells, or PBMCs.

Per the original data handling: For nucleated cells, counts were estimated from reference gene primer amplification. Sequencing was performed with immunoSEQ multiplex PCR; in TCRdb, only in-frame clones are kept and a portion is missing. V, J and clone size are those of that table, while D and trimming were read from the DNA. In the table there are 65,000 to 75,000 clones, 75% to 95% of which are singletons. The CDR3 has 16 residues. Trimming took 0 bases from V and 8 from J, leaving 18 bases between them. Germline CDR1 MNHEY, CDR2 SVGAGI. The sequence derives from a human donor with active COVID-19. The donor label of this sample is uncertain. Sequencing input: peripheral blood. The rearrangement uses TRBV6-5 and TRBJ2-3; D possibly corresponds to TRBD2 (5 bases). The CDR3 bases are TGTGCCAGCAGTTACTCGAGCGGAGACACCGCCACTACGCAGTATTTT. Its protein product is CASSYSSGDTATTQYF.